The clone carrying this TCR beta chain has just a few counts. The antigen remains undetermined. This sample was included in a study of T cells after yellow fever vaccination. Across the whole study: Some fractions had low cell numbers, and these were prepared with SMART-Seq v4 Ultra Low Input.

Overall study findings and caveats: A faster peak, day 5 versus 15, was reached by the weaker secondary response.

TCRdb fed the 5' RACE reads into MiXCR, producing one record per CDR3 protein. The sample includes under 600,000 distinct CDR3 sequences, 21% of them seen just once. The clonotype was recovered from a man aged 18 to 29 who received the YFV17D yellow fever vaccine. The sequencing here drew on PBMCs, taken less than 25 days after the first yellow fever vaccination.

CDR3 sequence reads: CASSLVKRTGPSQETQYF. CDR3 nucleotides: TGTGCCAGCAGTTTGGTAAAAAGGACAGGGCCCTCACAAGAGACCCAGTACTTC. The rearrangement joins TRBV27 to TRBJ2-5; 8 nucleotides align to TRBD1. V was pared by 3 bases and J by 2 bases, with 14 bases of the junction left unmatched. This CDR3 contains 18 residues. Germline loops: CDR1 MNHEY, CDR2 SMNVEV (reference sequence).